The entry that follows covers one T cell receptor beta chain sequence. The target antigen is unknown. At one of its ends the junction is not consistent with the germline gene, which may arise from a read error. Sequenced by immunoSEQ multiplex PCR; TCRdb stores in-frame clones only, minus some. Among roughly 11,000 clones listed, 60% to 85% were seen once. These data belong to a study of OX40 agonist ivuxolimab in advanced cancers. Study as a whole: Dose-escalation patients had hepatocellular carcinoma, melanoma, renal cell or head and neck cancer. Checkpoint inhibitors had been given previously to roughly 36% of patients.

CDR3 length: 13 amino acids. From germline, CDR1 is SQVTM and CDR2 ANQGSEA. With autoimmune disease history or systemic immunosuppression, patients were excluded. Study-wide results and limits: Circulating CD4+ and CD8+ T cells showed clonal expansion by week 6 at 0.1 to 3.0 mg/kg.

The TCR sequence derives from an adult with an advanced solid tumor such as melanoma, head and neck, liver or kidney cancer. The source was CD4+ or CD8+ T cells sorted from blood, collected in a trial of the OX40 agonist ivuxolimab. This chain connects TRBV29-1 to TRBJ1-1; D gene uncertain. The CDR3 protein is CSVQDGLNTEAFF. CDR3 nucleotide sequence: TGCAGCGTTCAAGACGGTCTGAACACTGAAGCTTTCTTT.